Only one count was recorded for the clone carrying this T cell receptor (beta chain). Its target is unknown. Donors had no recently reported acute infections or vaccinations and were HIV-negative. Here immunoSEQ multiplex PCR was the method, and the copy in TCRdb shows in-frame clones only, minus some. The sample contains around 690,000 clones, roughly 88% of which appear only once. The record originates from a study of shared clonotypes between healthy human individuals. Trimming removed 5 bases from V and 3 bases from J, with 11 bases in between. CDR1 is SEHNR, CDR2 FQNEAQ, per germline (reference sequence). The CDR3 consists of 14 residues. Study observations and caveats: Some naive CD4 clonotypes, around 5%, turned up in common across a handful of donors.

The receptor's source is a man between 18 and 29 years old in good health. Some clones in this sample may be carry-over from other donors' samples. The rearrangement links TRBV7-9 to TRBJ1-5, with unresolved D. The specimen sequenced was memory CD8+ T cells from PBMCs. Subset: CD45RO+ cells pooled with CCR7-negative TemRA cells. DNA for the CDR3: TGTGCCAGCAGCCGGGATGCTACCAATCAGCCCCAGCATTTT. Translated, it gives CASSRDATNQPQHF.